The next 26 T cell receptor beta chains were all read from a single sample in a study of blood T cell repertoires in COVID-19. Clones were sequenced by immunoSEQ multiplex PCR, and TCRdb holds only the in-frame ones, with some missing. The data show about 380,000 clones, with around 89% seen just once and 0.9% to 1.5% held by the top ten. The sequenced sample consisted of PBMCs or T cells enriched from blood (not recorded which). The source is a woman under 30 who had recovered from COVID-19.

J is TRBJ2-7 and V is TRBV7-9; 12 nucleotides line up with TRBD2. This CDR3 is 19 amino acids long. Germline lookup yields CDR1 SEHNR and CDR2 FQNEAQ (reference sequence). After removal of 0 bases from V and 4 bases from J, the junction contained 13 bases not matched to a gene. CDR3 DNA sequence: TGTGCCAGCAGCTTAGCGCCGGGACTAGCGGGCGAGAAAGGATACGAGCAGTACTTC. It yields the protein CASSLAPGLAGEKGYEQYF.

The chain is built from TRBV9 and TRBJ2-1, with 13 positions matching TRBD2. With 3 bases clipped from V and 7 bases from J, the junction kept 4 bases outside the gene matches. Germline V gene lookup returns CDR1 SGDLS and CDR2 YYNGEE. CDR3 length: 15 residues. CDR3 region: CASSAGTSGVNEQFF. CDR3 nucleotides: TGTGCCAGCAGCGCCGGGACTAGCGGGGTAAATGAGCAGTTCTTC.

V and J are TRBV11-2 and TRBJ2-2; D is perhaps TRBD2 (6 bases). This CDR3 spans 15 amino acids. V was pared by 1 base and J by 6 bases, with 12 bases between. Germline CDR1 is SGHAT and CDR2 is FQNNGV. The CDR3 sequence is CASSLVPAGPGELFF. DNA for the CDR3: TGTGCCAGCAGCTTAGTACCGGCGGGGCCCGGGGAGCTGTTTTTT.

J is TRBJ2-7 and V is TRBV11-2, with 16 bases fitting TRBD2. Germline V gene sequence: CDR1 SGHAT, CDR2 FQNNGV. The junction had 12 bases not matched to a gene; V was cut back by 5 bases and J by 2 bases. The CDR3 runs to 19 residues. DNA of the CDR3: TGTGCCAGCAGCAGCCTGGGACTAGCGGGGGGGCCGTCTGCCTACGAGCAGTACTTC. It codes for CASSSLGLAGGPSAYEQYF.

This clone was observed a single time. J is TRBJ2-6 and V is TRBV9; 12 bases fit TRBD1. This CDR3 comprises 17 residues. Germline V gene lookup returns CDR1 SGDLS and CDR2 YYNGEE. With V trimmed by 7 bases and J by 3 bases, 8 bases remained unmatched. CDR3 in DNA: TGTGCCAGCTCACCGGGACAGGGGGCGCTTGGGGCCAACGTCCTGACTTTC. Its protein is CASSPGQGALGANVLTF. The variable domain in full, completed from reference TRBV9 and TRBJ2-6, reads DSGVTQTPKHLITATGQRVTLRCSPRSGDLSVYWYQQSLDQGLQFLIQYYNGEERAKGNILERFSAQQFPDLHSELNLSSLELGDSALYFCASSPGQGALGANVLTFGAGSRLTVL.

The chain couples TRBV11-2 to TRBJ2-3; 8 positions agree with TRBD2. This CDR3 contains 15 residues. Germline assignment: CDR1 SGHAT and CDR2 FQNNGV. After removal of 5 bases from V and 0 bases from J, the junction contained 4 bases not matched to a gene. The CDR3 coding sequence is TGTGCCAGCAGCATTAGCGGGGCTAGCACAGATACGCAGTATTTT. This sequence encodes CASSISGASTDTQYF. Using reference TRBV11-2 and TRBJ2-3 for the parts outside the CDR3, the full variable domain is EAGVAQSPRYKIIEKRQSVAFWCNPISGHATLYWYQQILGQGPKLLIQFQNNGVVDDSQLPKDRFSAERLKGVDSTLKIQPAKLEDSAVYLCASSISGASTDTQYFGPGTRLTVL.

This sequence joins TRBV27 and TRBJ1-6; tentative D call: TRBD1 (5 bases). The CDR3 length is 15 residues. The germline V gene encodes CDR1 MNHEY and CDR2 SMNVEV (reference sequence). V gave up 8 bases and J gave up 8 bases, with 19 bases separating them. This CDR3 reads CASRRGVWEDSPLHF. Here the CDR3 DNA reads TGTGCCAGCCGCCGAGGGGTTTGGGAGGATTCACCCCTCCACTTT.

DNA of the CDR3: TGTGCCAGCAGTTTAACGTTGACAGGGTCAGAGACCCAGTACTTC. It translates to CASSLTLTGSETQYF. The chain has TRBV25-1 and TRBJ2-5; 7 positions agree with TRBD1. Looked up from germline, CDR1 is MGHDK and CDR2 is SYGVNS. The CDR3 covers 15 residues. The ends lost 5 bases at V and 4 bases at J; junction bases unmatched: 10.

This chain uses TRBV4-3 with TRBJ1-1, with TRBD1 matching 7 bases. Germline V gene data show CDR1 as LGHNA and CDR2 as YSLEER. The CDR3 loop spans 16 amino acids. V shed 0 bases, J shed 0 bases, and the junction held 4 bases outside the gene matches. In DNA form, the CDR3 reads TGCGCCAGCAGCCAAGATTCACAGGGGATGAACACTGAAGCTTTCTTT. Protein: CASSQDSQGMNTEAFF.

The chain links TRBV18 to TRBJ1-3, with 10 positions matching TRBD1. Looked up from germline, CDR1 is KGHSH and CDR2 is LQKENI. Trimming took 5 bases from V and 8 from J; bases not matched to a gene: 6. The CDR3 contains 14 residues. Here the CDR3 reads CASSSDGQGDTIYF. In nucleotides, the CDR3 is TGTGCCAGCTCAAGTGATGGACAGGGGGACACCATATATTTT.

This clone was observed once. The V gene is TRBV6-5, the J gene TRBJ2-1, with D tentatively TRBD2 (6 bases). V shed 8 bases and J shed 6 bases, with 8 bases lying between them. CDR1 and CDR2 from the germline V gene are MNHEY and SVGAGI. This CDR3 has 11 residues. In DNA form, the CDR3 reads TGTGCCAGCGTGGGACTCAATGAGCAGTTCTTC. Translated: CASVGLNEQFF.

The chain recombines TRBV2 with TRBJ1-4, with 9 bases lining up with TRBD1. CDR3 length: 14 amino acids. Per germline, CDR1 SNHLY and CDR2 FYNNEI. V lost 7 bases to trimming and J lost 8 bases; unmatched junction nucleotides: 8. The CDR3 loop reads CASKQQGAREKLFF. The CDR3 region has the DNA TGTGCCAGCAAACAACAGGGGGCTAGGGAAAAACTGTTTTTT.

The rearrangement links TRBV2 to TRBJ2-3; 9 bases match TRBD2. CDR3 length: 18 residues. Germline V gives CDR1 SNHLY, CDR2 FYNNEI. The trim removed 5 bases at V and 6 bases at J, leaving 18 bases unmatched. The CDR3 sequence is CASSRLSGSGGPPDTQYF. CDR3 nucleotides: TGTGCCAGCAGTCGCCTTTCTGGCAGCGGGGGGCCCCCTGATACGCAGTATTTT.

Turning to this clone: Other DNA sequences within the sample encode an identical CDR3. The rearrangement uses TRBV7-3 and TRBJ1-1, with TRBD1 as a possible D gene (5 bases). Trimming shortened V by 5 bases and J by 1 base, and 11 bases separated the two germline ends. Germline V gene lookup returns CDR1 SGHTA and CDR2 FQGTGA. This CDR3 has 14 amino acids. The CDR3 coding sequence is TGTGCCAGCAGCCTCACGGGGGGGAACACTGAAGCTTTCTTT. Its translation: CASSLTGGNTEAFF.

The chain combines TRBV2 with TRBJ2-2, with D maybe TRBD2 (6 bases). Trimming took off 8 bases at V and 2 bases at J, with 15 bases between the two ends. This CDR3 has 15 amino acids. The germline CDR1 and CDR2 sequences are SNHLY and FYNNEI. CDR3: CASSPGTGNTGELFF. In nucleotides, the CDR3 is TGTGCCAGCTCCCCAGGGACTGGAAACACCGGGGAGCTGTTTTTT. The full variable domain, with the rest looked up from reference TRBV2 and TRBJ2-2, is EPEVTQTPSHQVTQMGQEVILRCVPISNHLYFYWYRQILGQKVEFLVSFYNNEISEKSEIFDDQFSVERPDGSNFTLKIRSTKLEDSAMYFCASSPGTGNTGELFFGEGSRLTVL.

The chain combines TRBV5-4 with TRBJ2-1, with 12 bases matching TRBD2. CDR1 SGHNT and CDR2 YYREEE come from the germline V gene (reference sequence). Trimming at V came to 3 bases and at J to 16 bases, leaving 14 bases not matched to a gene. The CDR3 is made up of 15 amino acids. The CDR3 is CASSSPLAGGGGEFF. CDR3 DNA: TGTGCCAGCAGCTCCCCTCTAGCGGGGGGGGGCGGCGAATTCTTC. Together with reference TRBV5-4 and TRBJ2-1, the CDR3 gives the full variable domain: ETGVTQSPTHLIKTRGQQVTLRCSSQSGHNTVSWYQQALGQGPQFIFQYYREEENGRGNFPPRFSGLQFPNYSSELNVNALELDDSALYLCASSSPLAGGGGEFFGPGTRLTVL.

This chain links TRBV19 with TRBJ1-1; no definite D call. The CDR3 totals 14 residues. Germline CDR1 and CDR2: LNHDA and SQIVND (reference sequence). Deletions cut 5 bases from V and 1 base from J, with 11 bases between. The CDR3 coding sequence is TGTGCCAGTAGTTCGTCGGGGTCGAACACTGAAGCTTTCTTT. Its protein product is CASSSSGSNTEAFF.

The V gene is TRBV4-3, the J gene TRBJ2-7; 10 bases match TRBD2. Germline CDR1 is LGHNA and CDR2 is YSLEER. After removal of 2 bases from V and 3 bases from J, the junction contained 7 bases not matched to a gene. This CDR3 has 16 amino acids. The CDR3, as DNA: TGCGCCAGCAGCCAATCCACTAGCGGGGCCTTCTACGAGCAGTACTTC. This sequence encodes CASSQSTSGAFYEQYF.

This clone occurred a few times. The V call is TRBV9, the J call TRBJ1-2, with 9 bases aligning to TRBD1. After removal of 0 bases from V and 4 bases from J, the junction contained 10 bases not matched to a gene. This CDR3 is 17 amino acids long. Germline V gene data show CDR1 as SGDLS and CDR2 as YYNGEE. The CDR3 spells CASSVAPGDRAGYGYTF. The CDR3 DNA reads TGTGCCAGCAGCGTAGCGCCAGGGGACAGGGCGGGCTATGGCTACACCTTC. Combining the CDR3 with reference TRBV9 and TRBJ1-2 gives the whole variable domain DSGVTQTPKHLITATGQRVTLRCSPRSGDLSVYWYQQSLDQGLQFLIQYYNGEERAKGNILERFSAQQFPDLHSELNLSSLELGDSALYFCASSVAPGDRAGYGYTFGSGTRLTVV.

The chain couples TRBV4-2 to TRBJ1-4; perhaps TRBD1 as D (6 bases). The CDR3 loop spans 15 amino acids. V lost 0 bases and J 7 bases, leaving 12 bases between the germline ends. The V gene's germline CDR1 is LGHNA and CDR2 YNFKEQ. The CDR3 DNA sequence: TGTGCCAGCAGCCAAGATCTGGGGGCGGGTGAAAAACTGTTTTTT. Translated, it gives CASSQDLGAGEKLFF.

V gene TRBV7-9 combines with J gene TRBJ1-2, with TRBD1 matching 8 bases. The V and J ends lost 5 bases and 1 base, in that order; junction bases with no gene match: 6. There are 15 residues in the CDR3. Germline V lookup: CDR1 SEHNR, CDR2 FQNEAQ (reference sequence). This CDR3 reads CASSSGQGVNYGYTF. The CDR3 DNA reads as TGTGCCAGCAGCAGCGGACAGGGAGTTAACTATGGCTACACCTTC.

The chain links TRBV5-4 to TRBJ2-3; 9 nucleotides match TRBD2. The CDR3 has 16 residues. Trimming at V came to 4 bases and at J to 4 bases, leaving 10 bases not matched to a gene. Germline V CDR1 and CDR2: SGHNT, YYREEE (reference sequence). The CDR3 sequence is CASSPFASGVSDTQYF. The CDR3 DNA follows: TGTGCCAGCAGCCCGTTTGCTAGCGGGGTTTCAGATACGCAGTATTTT.

Of note for this clone: The same CDR3 can be traced to other DNA sequences in this sample. The chain links TRBV5-1 to TRBJ1-6; 7 bases are a match to TRBD1. The germline V gene has CDR1 SGHRS and CDR2 YFSETQ. V shed 0 bases, J shed 7 bases, and the junction held 4 bases outside the gene matches. The CDR3 is 15 residues long. This chain's CDR3 is CASSLGQGGNSPLHF. CDR3 in DNA: TGCGCCAGCAGCTTGGGACAGGGTGGCAATTCACCCCTCCACTTT.

The genes are TRBV4-3 and TRBJ1-1; D gene unclear. Germline values: CDR1 LGHNA, CDR2 YSLEER. CDR3 length: 14 amino acids. With 3 bases removed from V and 4 bases from J, the gap between germline ends came to 12 bases. CDR3 sequence reads: CASSQTGKGTEAFF. DNA of the CDR3: TGCGCCAGCAGCCAGACGGGAAAGGGCACTGAAGCTTTCTTT.

The chain employs TRBV6-5 and TRBJ1-2; D may be TRBD1 (5 bases). V lost 4 bases and J 4 bases, leaving 16 bases between the germline ends. CDR1 and CDR2 (germline): MNHEY, SVGAGI. There are 15 residues in the CDR3. The CDR3 DNA follows: TGTGCCAGCAGTTGGGGCCCCGCAAGACCCTATGGCTACACCTTC. Its protein product is CASSWGPARPYGYTF.

The rearrangement uses TRBV28 and TRBJ1-4, with TRBD1 identical over 8 bases. V gave up 7 bases and J gave up 8 bases; unmatched junction bases: 12. The CDR3 consists of 15 residues. Germline V gene data show CDR1 as MDHEN and CDR2 as SYDVKM. The CDR3 region is CASISPTGAGEKLFF. In DNA, the CDR3 is TGTGCCAGCATTTCACCGACAGGGGCTGGAGAAAAACTGTTTTTT. Filled out from reference TRBV28 and TRBJ1-4, the complete variable domain reads DVKVTQSSRYLVKRTGEKVFLECVQDMDHENMFWYRQDPGLGLRLIYFSYDVKMKEKGDIPEGYSVSREKKERFSLILESASTNQTSMYLCASISPTGAGEKLFFGSGTQLSVL.